This T cell receptor (beta chain) was recovered during a study of PD-L1 blockade in urothelial cancer. Study-level background: Males with bladder-origin urothelial cancer constituted about 90% of the 29 patients. Patients previously received 0 to 3 chemotherapy regimens. Samples of blood were analyzed 3 weeks (second dose) and 6 weeks after treatment start.

Clones were read by immunoSEQ multiplex PCR, and TCRdb kept only the in-frame ones, dropping some. The sample has 45,000 to 50,000 clones, approximately 90% seen once. V lost 6 bases, J lost 5 bases, and 19 bases lay in between. Looked up from germline, CDR1 is LNHDA and CDR2 is SQIVND (reference sequence). The CDR3 contains 15 residues. Patients' urothelial carcinoma was locally advanced or metastatic. The receptor comes from an elderly man with urothelial cancer. Sequencing was performed on PBMCs, taken around atezolizumab (anti-PD-L1) treatment. The chain has TRBV19 and TRBJ2-5; D may be TRBD1 (6 bases). In DNA form, the CDR3 reads TGTGCCAGTAGGAAGGACAGATCCCTTTTGGAGACCCAGTACTTC. Translation gives CASRKDRSLLETQYF.